These 2 T cell receptor beta chains share one sample of origin, sequenced in a study of blood T cell repertoires in COVID-19. The data were produced by immunoSEQ multiplex PCR, yet TCRdb's version contains in-frame clones alone and is incomplete. The sample lists a few hundred thousand clones; around 91% were seen once. The sequenced sample consisted of PBMCs or T cells enriched from blood (not recorded which). The receptors here all came from a young man who had recovered from COVID-19.

This sequence joins TRBV4-2 and TRBJ2-7; TRBD1 agrees at 12 bases. After removal of 4 bases from V and 6 bases from J, the junction contained 16 bases not matched to a gene. The CDR3 consists of 18 residues. Germline lookup yields CDR1 LGHNA and CDR2 YNFKEQ. The CDR3 sequence: CASSREGSNRDRGREQYF. The CDR3 nucleotides read TGTGCCAGCAGCCGCGAGGGGAGCAACCGGGACAGGGGGCGCGAGCAGTACTTC.

The rearrangement uses TRBV9 and TRBJ2-3; 10 positions agree with TRBD2. Germline values: CDR1 SGDLS, CDR2 YYNGEE. J gave up 6 bases and V 4 bases, and 2 bases lay outside the gene matches. This CDR3 comprises 13 residues. The CDR3 DNA follows: TGTGCCAGCAGCCTAGCGGGGGAGGATACGCAGTATTTT. It specifies CASSLAGEDTQYF. Based on the CDR3 plus reference TRBV9 and TRBJ2-3, the full variable domain is DSGVTQTPKHLITATGQRVTLRCSPRSGDLSVYWYQQSLDQGLQFLIQYYNGEERAKGNILERFSAQQFPDLHSELNLSSLELGDSALYFCASSLAGEDTQYFGPGTRLTVL.